This T cell receptor beta chain is drawn from a study of blood T cell repertoires in COVID-19. Study as a whole: PBMCs, B-cell-depleted T cells, or T cells provided the cDNA or gDNA that made up the material.

CDR1 is LGHDT, CDR2 YNNKEL, per germline (reference sequence). Trimming took off 4 bases at V and 0 bases at J, with 4 bases between the two ends. CDR3 length equals 13 residues. In the source study's methods: Amplification of reference gene primers provided the estimated nucleated cell counts. Using immunoSEQ multiplex PCR, the repertoire was profiled, and TCRdb retains in-frame clones only, with some absent. V and J calls and clone size come straight from that table; D and trimming were deduced from the DNA. The table has roughly 60,000 clones, more than 85% seen once; the top ten hold approximately 4.6%.

This TCR came from a man in his forties or fifties with active COVID-19. Sequenced sample: peripheral blood. The V call is TRBV3-1 (or the pseudogene TRBV3-2), the J call TRBJ2-1; D remains ambiguous. The CDR3 region is CASSPGSYNEQFF. CDR3 sequence (DNA): TGTGCCAGCAGCCCGGGCTCCTACAATGAGCAGTTCTTC.